Listed here is a single TCR beta chain. Its antigen is not known. This table comes from immunoSEQ multiplex PCR, and its TCRdb copy is limited to in-frame clones, with some not included. This table has some 40,000 clones, about 91% appearing once. This sample is drawn from a study of OX40 agonist ivuxolimab in advanced cancers. Study at large: The mean age was approximately 60 years, ranging from about 20 to 79, with more than 70% of participants male. Study results and limitations: Researchers report that CD8+ T cells had, on average, more expanded clones than CD4+.

The length of the CDR3 is 12 residues. The V gene lost 4 bases and the J gene lost 7 bases, with 10 bases spanning the gap. Germline-derived CDR1 and CDR2 are SEHNR and FQNEAQ (reference sequence). The chain has TRBV7-9 and TRBJ1-2; D unclear. Sequences were derived from CD4+ or CD8+ T cells sorted from blood, sampled in a trial of the OX40 agonist ivuxolimab. The TCR comes from an adult with an advanced solid tumor such as melanoma, head and neck, liver or kidney cancer. Written as DNA, the CDR3 is TGTGCCAGCAGCTCCGGTAGGGTTGGCTACACCTTC. Protein product: CASSSGRVGYTF.